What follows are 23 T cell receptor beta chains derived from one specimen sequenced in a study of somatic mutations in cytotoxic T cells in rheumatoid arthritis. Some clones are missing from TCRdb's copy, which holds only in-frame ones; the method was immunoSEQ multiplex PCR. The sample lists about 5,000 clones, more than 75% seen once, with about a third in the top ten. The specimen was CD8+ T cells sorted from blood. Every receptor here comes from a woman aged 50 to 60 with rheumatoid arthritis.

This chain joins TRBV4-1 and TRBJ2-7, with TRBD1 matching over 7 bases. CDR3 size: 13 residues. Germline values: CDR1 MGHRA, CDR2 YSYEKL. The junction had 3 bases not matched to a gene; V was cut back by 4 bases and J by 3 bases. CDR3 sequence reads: CASSPQGVYEQYF. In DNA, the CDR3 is TGCGCCAGCAGCCCCCAGGGGGTCTACGAGCAGTACTTC.

The CDR3 DNA sequence: TGTGCCAGCACCGATCCAGACAGGCGGAATGAGCAGTTCTTC. It codes for CASTDPDRRNEQFF. V is TRBV2 and J is TRBJ2-1; D is possibly TRBD1 (6 bases). Trimming left V 7 bases short and J 7 bases short, with 17 bases between. This CDR3 is built from 14 residues. Germline lookup yields CDR1 SNHLY and CDR2 FYNNEI.

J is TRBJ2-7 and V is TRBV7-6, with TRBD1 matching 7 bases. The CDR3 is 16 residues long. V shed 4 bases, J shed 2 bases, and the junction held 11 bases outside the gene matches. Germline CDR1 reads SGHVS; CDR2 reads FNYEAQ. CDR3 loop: CASSSNAQGTTYEQYF. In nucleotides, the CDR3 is TGTGCCAGCAGCTCGAATGCACAGGGGACCACCTACGAGCAGTACTTC.

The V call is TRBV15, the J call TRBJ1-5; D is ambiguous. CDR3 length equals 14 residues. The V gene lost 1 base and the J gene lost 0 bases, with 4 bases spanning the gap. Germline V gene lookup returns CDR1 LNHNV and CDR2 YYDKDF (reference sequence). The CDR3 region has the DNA TGTGCCACCAGCAGAGTGAGTAGCAATCAGCCCCAGCATTTT. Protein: CATSRVSSNQPQHF.

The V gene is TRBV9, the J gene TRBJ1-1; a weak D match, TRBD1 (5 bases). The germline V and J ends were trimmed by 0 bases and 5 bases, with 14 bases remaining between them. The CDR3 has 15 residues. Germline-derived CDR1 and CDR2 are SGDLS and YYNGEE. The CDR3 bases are TGTGCCAGCAGCGTAGTCGGGGGTTGGTTAACTGAAGCTTTCTTT. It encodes CASSVVGGWLTEAFF.

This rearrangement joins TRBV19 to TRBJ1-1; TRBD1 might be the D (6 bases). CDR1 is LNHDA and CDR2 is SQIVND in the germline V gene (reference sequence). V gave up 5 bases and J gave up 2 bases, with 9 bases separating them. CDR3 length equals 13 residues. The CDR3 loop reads CASSATGNTEAFF. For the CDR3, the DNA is TGTGCCAGTAGTGCGACAGGTAACACTGAAGCTTTCTTT.

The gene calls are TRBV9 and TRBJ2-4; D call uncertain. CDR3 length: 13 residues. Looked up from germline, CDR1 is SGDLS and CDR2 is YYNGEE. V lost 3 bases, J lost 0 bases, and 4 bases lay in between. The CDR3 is CASSGLAKNIQYF. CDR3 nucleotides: TGTGCCAGCAGCGGACTAGCCAAAAACATTCAGTACTTC.

CDR3 amino acids: CASSLAETGVGTDTQYF. CDR3 bases: TGTGCCAGCAGCTTAGCGGAGACAGGCGTGGGCACAGATACGCAGTATTTT. The chain links TRBV7-6 to TRBJ2-3, with D perhaps TRBD1 (6 bases). The V end lost 0 bases, the J end lost 1 base, and 14 bases lay between the germline ends. The germline gives CDR1 SGHVS, CDR2 FNYEAQ. There are 17 residues in the CDR3.

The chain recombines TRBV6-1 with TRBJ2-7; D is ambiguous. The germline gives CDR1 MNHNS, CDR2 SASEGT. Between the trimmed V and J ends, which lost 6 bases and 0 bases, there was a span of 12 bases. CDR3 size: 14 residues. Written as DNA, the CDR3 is TGTGCCAGCAGGGAAACATGGAGCTCCTACGAGCAGTACTTC. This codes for CASRETWSSYEQYF.

The CDR3 DNA reads as TGTGCCAGCAGTCTTTCCGGCGAGCAGTACTTC. It yields the protein CASSLSGEQYF. V and J are TRBV13 and TRBJ2-7; D not certain. Germline V gives CDR1 PRHDT, CDR2 FYEKMQ (reference sequence). V lost 6 bases and J lost 6, with 9 bases in between. This CDR3 is 11 amino acids long.

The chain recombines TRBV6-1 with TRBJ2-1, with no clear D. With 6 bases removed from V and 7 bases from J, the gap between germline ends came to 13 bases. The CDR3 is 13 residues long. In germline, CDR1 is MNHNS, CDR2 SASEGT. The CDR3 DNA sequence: TGTGCCAGCAGGCACGGAGTTAATAATGAGCAGTTCTTC. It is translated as CASRHGVNNEQFF.

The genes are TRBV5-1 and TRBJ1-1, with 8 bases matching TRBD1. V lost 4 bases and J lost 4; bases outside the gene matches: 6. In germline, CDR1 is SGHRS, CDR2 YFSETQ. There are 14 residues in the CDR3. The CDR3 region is CASSGDRLVTEAFF. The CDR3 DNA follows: TGCGCCAGCAGCGGGGACAGGTTGGTCACTGAAGCTTTCTTT.

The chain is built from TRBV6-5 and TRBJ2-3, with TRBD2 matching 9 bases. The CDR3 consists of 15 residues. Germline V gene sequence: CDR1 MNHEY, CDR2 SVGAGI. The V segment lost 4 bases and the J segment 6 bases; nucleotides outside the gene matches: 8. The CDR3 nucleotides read TGTGCCAGCAGTTTCAGCGGGGGGCCGGGGGATACGCAGTATTTT. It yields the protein CASSFSGGPGDTQYF.

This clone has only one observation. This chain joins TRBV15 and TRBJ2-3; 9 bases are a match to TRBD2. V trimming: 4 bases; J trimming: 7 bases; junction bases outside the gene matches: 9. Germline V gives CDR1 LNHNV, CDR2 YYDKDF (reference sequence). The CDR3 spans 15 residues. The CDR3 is CATSNQRGAGYTQYF. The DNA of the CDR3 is TGTGCCACCAGCAATCAGCGGGGGGCCGGGTATACGCAGTATTTT.

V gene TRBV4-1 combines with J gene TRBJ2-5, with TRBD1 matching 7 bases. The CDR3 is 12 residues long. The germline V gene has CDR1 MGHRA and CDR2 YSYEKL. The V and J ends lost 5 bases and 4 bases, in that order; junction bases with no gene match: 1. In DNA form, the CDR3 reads TGCGCCAGCAGCAGGGACAGAGAGACCCAGTACTTC. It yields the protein CASSRDRETQYF.

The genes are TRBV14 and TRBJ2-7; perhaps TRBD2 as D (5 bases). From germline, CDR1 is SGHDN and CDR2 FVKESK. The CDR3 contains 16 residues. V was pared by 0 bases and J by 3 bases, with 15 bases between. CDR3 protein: CASSQDWSHGDYEQYF. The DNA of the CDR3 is TGTGCCAGCAGCCAAGATTGGAGTCACGGGGACTACGAGCAGTACTTC.

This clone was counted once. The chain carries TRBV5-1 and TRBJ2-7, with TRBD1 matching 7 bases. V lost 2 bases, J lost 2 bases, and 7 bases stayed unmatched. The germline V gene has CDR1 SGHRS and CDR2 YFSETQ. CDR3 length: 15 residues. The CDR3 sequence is CASSLMEGGTYEQYF. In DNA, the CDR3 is TGCGCCAGCAGCTTAATGGAAGGGGGCACCTACGAGCAGTACTTC.

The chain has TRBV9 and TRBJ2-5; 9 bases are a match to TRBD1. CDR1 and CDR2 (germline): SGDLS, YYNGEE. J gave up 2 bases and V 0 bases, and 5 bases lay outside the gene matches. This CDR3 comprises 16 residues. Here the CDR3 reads CASSVGDRADQETQYF. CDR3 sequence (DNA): TGTGCCAGCAGCGTAGGGGACAGGGCGGATCAAGAGACCCAGTACTTC. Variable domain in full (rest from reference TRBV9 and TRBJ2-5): DSGVTQTPKHLITATGQRVTLRCSPRSGDLSVYWYQQSLDQGLQFLIQYYNGEERAKGNILERFSAQQFPDLHSELNLSSLELGDSALYFCASSVGDRADQETQYFGPGTRLLVL.

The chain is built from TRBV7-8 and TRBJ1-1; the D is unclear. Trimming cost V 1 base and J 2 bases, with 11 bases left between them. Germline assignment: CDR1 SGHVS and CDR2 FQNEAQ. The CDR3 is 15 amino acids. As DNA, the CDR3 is TGTGCCAGCAGCTTAGGATCAGGTAGAAACACTGAAGCTTTCTTT. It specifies CASSLGSGRNTEAFF.

In nucleotides, the CDR3 is TGTGCCAGCAGTGAAGGGACAGGGGTCTCCTACGAGCAGTACTTC. Translated: CASSEGTGVSYEQYF. The gene calls are TRBV6-1 and TRBJ2-7; 9 bases fit TRBD1. The length of the CDR3 is 15 residues. The germline gives CDR1 MNHNS, CDR2 SASEGT. V shed 1 base and J 0 bases; nucleotides not matched to a gene: 1.

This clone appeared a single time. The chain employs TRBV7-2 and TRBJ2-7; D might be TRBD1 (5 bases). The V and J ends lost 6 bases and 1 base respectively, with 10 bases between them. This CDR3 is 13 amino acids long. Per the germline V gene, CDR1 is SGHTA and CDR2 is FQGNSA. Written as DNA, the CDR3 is TGTGCCAGCAGGGCTGGGGCGTCCTACGAGCAGTACTTC. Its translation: CASRAGASYEQYF.

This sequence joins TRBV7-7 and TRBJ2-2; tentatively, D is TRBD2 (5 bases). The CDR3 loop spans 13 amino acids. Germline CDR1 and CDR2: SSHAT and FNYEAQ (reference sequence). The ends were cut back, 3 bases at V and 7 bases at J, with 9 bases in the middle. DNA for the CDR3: TGTGCCAGCAGCTTGGGAGCCAACGGGGAGCTGTTTTTT. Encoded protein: CASSLGANGELFF.

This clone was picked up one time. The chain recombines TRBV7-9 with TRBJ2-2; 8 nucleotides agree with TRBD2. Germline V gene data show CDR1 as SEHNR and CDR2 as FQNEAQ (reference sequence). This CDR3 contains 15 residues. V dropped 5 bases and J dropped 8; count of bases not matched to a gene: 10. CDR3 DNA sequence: TGTGCCAGCAGCGTCTCGGGGGGGCCTACGGGGGAGCTGTTTTTT. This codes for CASSVSGGPTGELFF.